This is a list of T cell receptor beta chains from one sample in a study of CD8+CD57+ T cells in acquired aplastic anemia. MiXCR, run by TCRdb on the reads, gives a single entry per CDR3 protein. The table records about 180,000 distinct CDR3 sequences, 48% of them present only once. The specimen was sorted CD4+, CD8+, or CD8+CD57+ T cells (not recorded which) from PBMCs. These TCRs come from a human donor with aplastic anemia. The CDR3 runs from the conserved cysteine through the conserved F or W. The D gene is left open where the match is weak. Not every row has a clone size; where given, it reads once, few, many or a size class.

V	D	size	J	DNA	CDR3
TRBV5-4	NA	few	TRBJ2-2	TGTGCCAGCAGACTCAAGGGGGGTAACACCGGGGAGCTGTTTTTT	CASRLKGGNTGELFF
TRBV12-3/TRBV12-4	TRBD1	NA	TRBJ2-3	TGTGCCAGTACAGGGGACGCAGATACGCAGTATTTT	CASTGDADTQYF
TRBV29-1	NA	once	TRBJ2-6	TGCAGCGTCACAAACTCTGGGGCCAACGTCCTGACTTTC	CSVTNSGANVLTF
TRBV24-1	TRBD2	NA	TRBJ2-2	TGTGCCACCAGTGAGGCTAGCGGGACCCTGAACACCGGGGAGCTGTTTTTT	CATSEASGTLNTGELFF
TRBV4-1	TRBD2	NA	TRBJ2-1	TGCGCCAGCAGCCAAGTACTAGCGGGGGTGAACGATGAGCAGTTCTTC	CASSQVLAGVNDEQFF
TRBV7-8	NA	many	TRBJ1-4	TGTGCCAGCAGCGGCTCGGGACATTTTGAAAAACTGTTTTTT	CASSGSGHFEKLFF
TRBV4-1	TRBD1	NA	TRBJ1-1	TGCGCCAGCAGCAACAGACAGGGGGCAAACACTGAAGCTTCCTTT	CASSNRQGANTEASF
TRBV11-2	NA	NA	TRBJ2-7	TGTGCCAGCAGCCCCGGACGGATTCCCTACGAGCAGTACTTC	CASSPGRIPYEQYF
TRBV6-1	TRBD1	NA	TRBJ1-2	TGTGCCAGCAGTCCCCAGCCAGGGGGAAGTTCGGGAGGCTACACCTTC	CASSPQPGGSSGGYTF
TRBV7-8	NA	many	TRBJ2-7	TGTGCCAGCAGCTTGCCTCTTTACGAGCAGTACTTC	CASSLPLYEQYF
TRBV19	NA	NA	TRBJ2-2	TGTGCCAGTAAGCTTGGTGAGGGGACCGGGGAGCTGTTTTTT	CASKLGEGTGELFF
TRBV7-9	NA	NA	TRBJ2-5	TGTGCCAGCAGCGATTTGGAGACCCAGTACTTC	CASSDLETQYF
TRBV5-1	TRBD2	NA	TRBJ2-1	TGCGCCAGCAGCTTGTCGCTAGCGGGGGGGCCGTCCTACAATGAGCAGTTCTTC	CASSLSLAGGPSYNEQFF
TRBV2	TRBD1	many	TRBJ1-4	TGTGCCAGCAGTATGACGACAGGGGTCGGTGAAAAACTGTTTTTT	CASSMTTGVGEKLFF
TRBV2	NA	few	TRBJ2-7	TGTGCCAGCAGCTTAGAGGAAGGGGTCTCCTACGAGCAGTACTTC	CASSLEEGVSYEQYF
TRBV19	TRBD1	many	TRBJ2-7	TGTGCCAGTAGTCCGGAGTTAGACAGGGGCTACGAGCAGTACTTC	CASSPELDRGYEQYF
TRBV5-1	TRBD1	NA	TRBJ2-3	TGCGCCAGCAGCTTGACAGGGGGCGACACAGATACGCAGTATTTT	CASSLTGGDTDTQYF
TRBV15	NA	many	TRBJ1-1	TGTGCCACCAGCAGAGATAACGTGCATAACACTGAAGCTTTCTTT	CATSRDNVHNTEAFF
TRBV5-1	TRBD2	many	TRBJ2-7	TGCGCCAGTAGGAGCGGGGGGTCCCTCTACGAGCAGTACTTC	CASRSGGSLYEQYF
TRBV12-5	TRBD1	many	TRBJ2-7	TGTGCTAGTGGCTCGGGACAGGGGTCTTACGAGCAGTACTTC	CASGSGQGSYEQYF
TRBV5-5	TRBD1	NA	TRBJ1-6	TGTGCCAGCAGCTTCACAGGGGATAATTCACCCCTCCACTTT	CASSFTGDNSPLHF
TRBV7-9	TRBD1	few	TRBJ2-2	TGTGCCAGCAGGCCGGGACAGGGGGTTGTCGACACCGGGGAGCTGTTTTTT	CASRPGQGVVDTGELFF
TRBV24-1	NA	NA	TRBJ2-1	TGTGCCACCCTGGACAAGATCTACAATGAGCAGTTCTTC	CATLDKIYNEQFF
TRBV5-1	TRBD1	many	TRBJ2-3	TGCGCCAGCAGCTTGGGGGGACAGGGTTATACAGATACGCAGTATTTT	CASSLGGQGYTDTQYF
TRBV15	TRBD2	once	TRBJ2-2	TGTGCCACCAGCAGAACTAGCGGGGGGACCACCGGGGAGCTGTTTTTT	CATSRTSGGTTGELFF
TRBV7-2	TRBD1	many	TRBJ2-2	TGTGCCAGCAGACTTAGCTCCACCGGGACAGGAGGCACCGGGGAGCTGTTTTTT	CASRLSSTGTGGTGELFF
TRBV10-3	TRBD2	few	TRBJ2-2	TGTGCCATCGGGAGGGACACCGGGGAGCTGTTTTTT	CAIGRDTGELFF
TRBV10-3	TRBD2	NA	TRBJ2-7	TGTGCCGCGGGGGCTAGCGGGGGCTTCTACGAGCAGTACTTC	CAAGASGGFYEQYF
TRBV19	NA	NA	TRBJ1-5	TGTGCCAGTAGTATAGAAGGACACCCCAATCAGCCCCAGCATTTT	CASSIEGHPNQPQHF
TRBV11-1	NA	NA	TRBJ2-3	TGTGCCTCCCTCGACAGGGAGAGGGAGGCAGATACGCAGTATTTT	CASLDREREADTQYF
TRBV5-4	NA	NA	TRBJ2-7	TGTGCCAGCAGCTTGGTGGCAGCCGAGCAGTACTTC	CASSLVAAEQYF
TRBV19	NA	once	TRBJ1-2	TGTGCCAGTAGTGTCGTTTGGCAGGAAAGTGGCTACACCTTC	CASSVVWQESGYTF
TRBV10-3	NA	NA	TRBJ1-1	TGTGCCATCAGGCCCAGGACAGAAGGCACTGAAGCTTTCTTT	CAIRPRTEGTEAFF
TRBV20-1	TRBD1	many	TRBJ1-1	TGCAGTGCTAGGCAAAGACAGGGAAAGTTCGAAGCTTTCTTT	CSARQRQGKFEAFF
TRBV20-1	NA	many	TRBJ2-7	TGCAGTGCTAGAGGTAGAAGCGGACAGCCCTACGAGCAGTACTTC	CSARGRSGQPYEQYF
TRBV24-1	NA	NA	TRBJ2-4	TGTGCCACCAGTGAGGACGTTGTCGGGGAAAACATTCAGTACTTC	CATSEDVVGENIQYF
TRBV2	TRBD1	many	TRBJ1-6	TGTGCCAGCAGTGATAGGACAGGGTCTTATTCACCCCTCCACTTT	CASSDRTGSYSPLHF
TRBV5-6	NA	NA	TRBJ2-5	TGTGCCAGCAGCTTGTTCGGCAGTCGGGGGGAGACCCAGTACTTC	CASSLFGSRGETQYF
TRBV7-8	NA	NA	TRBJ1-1	TGTGCCAGCAGCCACAGGGCACTCTCTTATGCGGGGCCTGAAGCTTTCTTT	CASSHRALSYAGPEAFF
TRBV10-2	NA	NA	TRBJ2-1	TGCGCCAGCAGTGAGGAGGTGGGTGAGCAGTTCTTC	CASSEEVGEQFF
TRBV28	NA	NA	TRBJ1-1	TGTGCCAGCAGTTTAAAAGGGAACACTGAAGCTTTCTTT	CASSLKGNTEAFF
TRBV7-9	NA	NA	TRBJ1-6	TGTGCCAGCAGCTTCCGGAGGGGTTCACCCCTCCACTTT	CASSFRRGSPLHF
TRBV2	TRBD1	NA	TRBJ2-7	TGTGCCAGCAGGACCTCCGGGACAGCCTACGAGCAGTACTTC	CASRTSGTAYEQYF
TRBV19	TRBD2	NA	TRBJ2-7	TGTGCCGGTACGGGACGGGGGGGCGGTAAGCAGTACTTC	CAGTGRGGGKQYF
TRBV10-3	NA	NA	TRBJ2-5	TGTGCCATCAGCTTGAGGGAGAAGGAGACCCAGTACTTC	CAISLREKETQYF
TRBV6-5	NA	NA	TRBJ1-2	TGTGCCAGCAGGTCCTCCGGGAGCTATGGCTACACCTTC	CASRSSGSYGYTF
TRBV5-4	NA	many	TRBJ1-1	TGTGCCAGCAGCTTGACCCCCGGGACAATATCAATGAACACTGAAGCTTTCTTT	CASSLTPGTISMNTEAFF
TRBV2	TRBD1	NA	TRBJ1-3	TGTGCCAGCCTCCGGACAGGGGCTGGAAACACCATATATTTT	CASLRTGAGNTIYF
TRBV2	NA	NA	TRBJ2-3	TGTGCCAGCAGTGATAGTTGGGGCCCCGCAGATACGCAGTATTTT	CASSDSWGPADTQYF
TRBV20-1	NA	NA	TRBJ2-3	TGCAGTGCTGGACTGCACACAGATACGCAGTATTTT	CSAGLHTDTQYF
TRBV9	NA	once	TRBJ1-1	TGTGCCAGCAGCGGCCGGGACACTGAAGCTTTCTTT	CASSGRDTEAFF
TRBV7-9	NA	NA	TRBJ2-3	TGTGCCAGCAGCTTAGGGCTTAGCACAGATACGCAGTATTTT	CASSLGLSTDTQYF
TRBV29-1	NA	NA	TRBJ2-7	TGCAGCGTTGAAGATTTTCGGTCCCCAAGCTCCTACGAGCAGTACTTC	CSVEDFRSPSSYEQYF
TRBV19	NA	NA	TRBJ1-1	TGTGCCAGTAGTAACCCCGGGGGTACTGAAGCTTTCTTT	CASSNPGGTEAFF
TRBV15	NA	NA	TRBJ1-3	TGTGCCACCAGCAGCGCTGGCAACACCATATATTTT	CATSSAGNTIYF
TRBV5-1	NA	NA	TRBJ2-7	TGCGCCAGCGCCCCAGGAGGCCTGGGTCCCGAGCAGTACTTC	CASAPGGLGPEQYF